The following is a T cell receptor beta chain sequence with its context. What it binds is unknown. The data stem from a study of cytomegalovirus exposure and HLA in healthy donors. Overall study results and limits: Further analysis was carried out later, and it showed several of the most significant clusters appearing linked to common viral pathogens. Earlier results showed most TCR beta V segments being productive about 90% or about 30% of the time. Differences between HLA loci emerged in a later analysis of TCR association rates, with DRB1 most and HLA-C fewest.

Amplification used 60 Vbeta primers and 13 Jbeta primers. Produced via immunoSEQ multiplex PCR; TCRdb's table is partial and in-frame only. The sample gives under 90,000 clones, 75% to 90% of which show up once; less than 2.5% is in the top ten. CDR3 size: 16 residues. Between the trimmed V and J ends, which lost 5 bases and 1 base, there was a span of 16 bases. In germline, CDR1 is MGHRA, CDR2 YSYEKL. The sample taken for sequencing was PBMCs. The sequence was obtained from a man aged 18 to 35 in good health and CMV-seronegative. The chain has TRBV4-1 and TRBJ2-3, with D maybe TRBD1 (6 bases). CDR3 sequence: CASSSTNRQGTDTQYF. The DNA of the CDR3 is TGCGCCAGCAGCTCAACAAACCGACAGGGCACAGATACGCAGTATTTT.